This T cell receptor (beta chain) stems from a study of cytotoxic CD8 clonotypes in ibrutinib-treated CLL (dated by TCRdb to the early 2020s). The study in broad terms: The cohort included roughly 15 treatment-naive and about a dozen relapsed/refractory patients; 17 were IGHV unmutated. Of the 90 or so participants in the trial, 25 to 30 had longitudinal samples available. Samples at response were collected after a median of roughly 13 months of treatment, with a range of about 6 to 40 months. Cryopreserved peripheral blood mononuclear cells were collected at three points: before therapy, at response, and at either sustained remission or disease progression. All remission and progressive disease samples were collected while patients were still receiving ibrutinib. On average, each sample had about 260,000 productive templates and tens of thousands of productive rearrangements. Partial responses were observed in roughly 25 patients and complete responses in 2; after a median follow-up of around 64 months, remission was maintained in approximately 14 patients and progression was observed in roughly twelve.

Results and caveats for the whole study, not just this receptor: Public clonotypes were found to be uncommon and were observed to contract or remain stable during treatment; the increase in clonality was shown to reflect expansion of private clonotypes at ibrutinib response. An increase in clonality was observed at ibrutinib response, with clonality remaining stable during sustained remission and falling back toward baseline at progression. At baseline, clonality was higher than in age-matched healthy donors and showed a strong correlation with circulating CD8+ T-cell counts. Sustained-remission and progressing patients did not have matched sampling times, and lymph node repertoires were not examined.

CDR1 and CDR2, per the germline V gene, are SNHLY and FYNNEI. V is pruned by 6 bases and J by 4 bases, leaving 11 bases of the junction without a gene match. The CDR3 numbers 15 residues from cysteine through phenylalanine. CDR3 DNA is the only sequence kept; it has 45 bases, read in frame from the first base. For TCR beta library preparation, approximately 2 micrograms of genomic DNA were isolated from cryopreserved PBMCs. Longitudinal blood samples from CLL patients receiving ibrutinib monotherapy were subjected to high-throughput TCR beta sequencing. Patients were enrolled in a phase 2 open-label single-center ibrutinib monotherapy trial. On a MiSeq, deep resolution sequencing aimed for a depth between 1 in 1 million and 1 in 200,000 T cells, with each clonotype covered 10x on average. The immunoSEQ hsTCRB Kit was used to generate TCR beta libraries. Per the source publication's procedure: The data were analyzed with ImmunoSEQ Analyzer and ImmunoSEQ Data Assistant, and V, D and J gene assignments followed IMGT definitions. Clonality, which ranges from 0 to 1, was calculated by subtracting the normalized Shannon entropy of productive rearrangement frequencies from one. Only overrepresented clonotypes making up at least 0.05% of the repertoire of each patient were included in the public clonotype analysis. About twelve age-matched healthy donor repertoires from immuneACCESS were used as controls for clonality. TCRdb took over this immuneACCESS table, retaining in-frame rearrangements with V and J assigned. Such tables are incomplete; in checked studies, under half of the missing clones stem from an unresolved V gene, and the remainder is unexplained. V and J calls and clone size follow that table, whereas D and trimming were derived from the DNA. Here the sample has about 300,000 clones; under 70% occur a single time. The leading ten clones occupy 6.3% of the sample.

Details on this clone: The antigen this receptor binds is unknown. Per-base quality was not reported, and no clone a single base away is much larger than it.

The specimen comprised PBMCs, sampled after 36 months of ibrutinib treatment. This chain is built from TRBV2 and TRBJ1-1, with TRBD1 matching 7 junction bases. This clonotype was obtained from a human donor with chronic lymphocytic leukemia. The CDR3 reads as follows: CASRARTGSFTEAFF. The nucleotide sequence is TGTGCCAGCAGGGCCCGGACAGGATCGTTCACTGAAGCTTTCTTT.